The sequence of this T cell receptor (beta chain) was determined in a study of response to subunit inactivated influenza vaccine. From the RT-PCR reads, TCRdb called clonotypes with MiXCR, one entry per CDR3 protein. The sample has about 650,000 distinct CDR3 sequences, 15% to 17% seen once; the top ten hold under 14%. V was cut by 1 base and J by 6 bases, with 13 bases left in between. This CDR3 contains 15 residues. This receptor was identified in a man in his fifties who received an inactivated influenza vaccine. The material sequenced was PBMCs from blood, taken 12 days after vaccination. The chain has TRBV12-3 or TRBV12-4 and TRBJ1-5, with D possibly being TRBD1 (5 bases). This chain's CDR3 is CASSLEGRGAQPQHF. CDR3 DNA: TGTGCCAGCAGTTTAGAGGGTCGGGGCGCTCAGCCCCAGCATTTT.